The 20 T cell receptor beta chains below all came from one sample that was sequenced in a study of T-cell memory formation after mild COVID-19. TCRdb re-analysed the 5' RACE reads in MiXCR, keeping a single row per CDR3 protein. The sample carries about 400,000 distinct CDR3 sequences, 24% recorded once. The sequencing sample was made of PBMCs or a T cell subset sorted from them (not recorded which). Every receptor here comes from an adult woman who had mild COVID-19 (a few samples of this study predate the infection). Cell type and time point are not known.

The chain combines TRBV7-9 with TRBJ2-1; D assignment may be TRBD1 or TRBD2 (5 bases each). The CDR3 has 16 residues. V was clipped by 8 bases and J by 3 bases, with 20 bases between them. Germline V gives CDR1 SEHNR, CDR2 FQNEAQ (reference sequence). The CDR3 protein is CASSRGPGLGYNEQFF. Here the CDR3 DNA reads TGTGCCAGCTCGAGGGGCCCAGGGTTGGGCTACAATGAGCAGTTCTTC.

The V call is TRBV4-3, the J call TRBJ2-7; 10 bases line up with TRBD1. Unmatched junction bases numbered 4, after V lost 5 bases and J lost 0 bases. CDR3 length: 15 amino acids. The germline CDR1 and CDR2 sequences are LGHNA and YSLEER. The CDR3 reads CASSSRDRGSYEQYF. The CDR3 coding sequence is TGCGCCAGCAGCTCCCGGGACAGGGGCTCCTACGAGCAGTACTTC.

The sample holds many counts of this clonotype. The chain joins TRBV24-1 to TRBJ2-5, with D tentatively TRBD1 (6 bases). The CDR3 is 15 residues long. Trimming cost V 3 bases and J 1 base, with 11 bases left between them. Germline values: CDR1 KGHDR, CDR2 SFDVKD. This CDR3 is CATSDTTGFQETQYF. CDR3 bases: TGTGCCACCAGTGATACGACAGGTTTCCAAGAGACCCAGTACTTC.

The chain joins TRBV7-3 to TRBJ2-7; no reliable D call. The CDR3 runs to 13 residues. Trimming pared 5 bases from V and 7 bases from J, leaving 15 bases between. Germline assignment: CDR1 SGHTA and CDR2 FQGTGA. CDR3 protein: CASSPLGQEEQYF. CDR3 nucleotides: TGTGCCAGCAGCCCCCTAGGGCAGGAAGAGCAGTACTTC.

This clonotype was counted between two and nine times. The chain combines TRBV10-3 with TRBJ2-5; 12 nucleotides line up with TRBD2. CDR1 is ENHRY and CDR2 is SYGVKD in the germline V gene. The CDR3 has 18 residues. V lost 0 bases, J lost 2 bases, and 7 bases stayed unmatched. CDR3 region: CAISESKLAGGRQETQYF. As DNA, the CDR3 is TGTGCCATCAGTGAGTCGAAACTAGCGGGGGGAAGGCAAGAGACCCAGTACTTC.

The chain employs TRBV7-9 and TRBJ2-3; 8 bases agree with TRBD2. V shed 5 bases, J shed 4 bases, and the junction held 8 bases outside the gene matches. The CDR3 runs 15 residues. The germline V gene encodes CDR1 SEHNR and CDR2 FQNEAQ (reference sequence). The CDR3 protein is CASSNPRGGADTQYF. Written as DNA, the CDR3 is TGTGCCAGCAGCAATCCTCGGGGGGGAGCAGATACGCAGTATTTT. The full variable domain, completed using reference TRBV7-9 and TRBJ2-3, is DTGVSQNPRHKITKRGQNVTFRCDPISEHNRLYWYRQTLGQGPEFLTYFQNEAQLEKSRLLSDRFSAERPKGSFSTLEIQRTEQGDSAMYLCASSNPRGGADTQYFGPGTRLTVL.

This clonotype turned up a few times. The chain employs TRBV27 and TRBJ1-1, with D unclear. Germline CDR1 MNHEY, CDR2 SMNVEV (reference sequence). The V end lost 0 bases, the J end lost 0 bases, and 5 bases lay between the germline ends. The CDR3 spans 14 residues. CDR3 sequence (DNA): TGTGCCAGCAGTTTATCAAGACTGAACACTGAAGCTTTCTTT. Translated, it gives CASSLSRLNTEAFF.

Only a few counts were recorded for this clonotype. The chain uses TRBV7-9 and TRBJ2-1; 7 positions match TRBD2. The length of the CDR3 is 15 residues. J gave up 8 bases and V 0 bases, and 7 bases lay outside the gene matches. CDR1 SEHNR and CDR2 FQNEAQ come from the germline V gene (reference sequence). Written as DNA, the CDR3 is TGTGCCAGCAGCTTAGCCCGGACTAGAGGCGATGAGCAGTTCTTC. Translated: CASSLARTRGDEQFF.

The rearrangement uses TRBV11-2 and TRBJ1-1; TRBD1 matches 8 bases. J was trimmed by 4 bases and V by 1 base; bases with no gene match: 5. CDR3 length: 15 amino acids. CDR1 is SGHAT and CDR2 is FQNNGV in the germline V gene. This CDR3 is CASSLGRTGFTEAFF. The CDR3 DNA sequence: TGTGCCAGCAGCTTAGGGCGGACAGGGTTCACTGAAGCTTTCTTT.

This chain uses TRBV29-1 with TRBJ1-3, with D hard to call. Germline V CDR1 and CDR2: SQVTM, ANQGSEA. The CDR3 runs to 11 residues. The germline V and J ends were trimmed by 4 bases and 3 bases, with 4 bases remaining between them. DNA for the CDR3: TGCAGCGTTGTGGATGGAAACACCATATATTTT. Its protein is CSVVDGNTIYF.

This clonotype has more than one count but fewer than ten. The chain joins TRBV4-1 to TRBJ2-1; D is unclear. Germline V gives CDR1 MGHRA, CDR2 YSYEKL. The CDR3 is made up of 12 amino acids. V shed 5 bases and J shed 10 bases, with 12 bases lying between them. CDR3 bases: TGCGCCAGCAGCAGAATAGCTTCCGAGCAGTTCTTC. Amino acids: CASSRIASEQFF.

The chain joins TRBV11-1 to TRBJ2-2, with no clear D. Trimming left V 5 bases short and J 6 bases short, with 13 bases between. CDR3 length equals 14 residues. The germline gives CDR1 SGHAT, CDR2 FQDESV (reference sequence). This CDR3 reads CASSATTPAGELFF. As DNA, the CDR3 is TGTGCCAGCAGCGCTACTACCCCGGCCGGGGAGCTGTTTTTT.

The chain links TRBV5-4 to TRBJ2-1; 8 nucleotides agree with TRBD1. The ends lost 2 bases at V and 1 base at J; junction bases unmatched: 5. The CDR3 totals 16 residues. Germline V gene data show CDR1 as SGHNT and CDR2 as YYREEE (reference sequence). In DNA form, the CDR3 reads TGTGCCAGCAGCTTTAGACAGGGGCAGTCCTACAATGAGCAGTTCTTC. Its translation: CASSFRQGQSYNEQFF.

Of note for this clonotype: The junction departs from germline at one end; a sequencing error may be responsible. The CDR3 DNA follows: TGTGCCAGCAGCCAAGACGGGACAGGGGGCACTCAGCCCAAGCATTTT. Translated: CASSQDGTGGTQPKHF. J is TRBJ1-5 and V is TRBV4-2, with 12 bases lining up with TRBD1. This CDR3 contains 16 residues. Per the germline V gene, CDR1 is LGHNA and CDR2 is YNFKEQ.

V is TRBV20-1 and J is TRBJ2-7; 9 bases are a match to TRBD1. The CDR3 has 14 residues. Germline V gene sequence: CDR1 DFQATT, CDR2 SNEGSKA (reference sequence). Germline trimming cut 3 bases from V and 5 bases from J; bases unmatched to any gene: 8. CDR3 nucleotide sequence: TGCAGTGCTAGGTTAGGGACAGGGTTACACGAGCAGTACTTC. It encodes CSARLGTGLHEQYF.

In this sample, this clonotype turned up a few times. V gene TRBV7-6 combines with J gene TRBJ2-2; D is unclear. Trimming removed 4 bases at V and 3 bases at J, with 6 bases between. Germline CDR1 is SGHVS and CDR2 is FNYEAQ. The CDR3 has 13 residues. The CDR3 nucleotides read TGTGCCAGCAGCTCCCTCTACACCGGGGAGCTGTTTTTT. This encodes CASSSLYTGELFF.

This clonotype was counted between two and nine times. The chain is built from TRBV27 and TRBJ2-4, with 7 positions matching TRBD1. V lost 5 bases to trimming and J lost 5 bases; unmatched junction nucleotides: 18. The CDR3 covers 18 residues. Germline V gene data show CDR1 as MNHEY and CDR2 as SMNVEV (reference sequence). The CDR3: CASSSMSVRGIGENIQYF. Here the CDR3 DNA reads TGTGCCAGCAGTAGCATGAGCGTCAGGGGGATCGGGGAAAACATTCAGTACTTC.

Only a few counts were recorded for this clonotype. This chain links TRBV6-2 or TRBV6-3 with TRBJ2-7; D ambiguous. This CDR3 has 13 residues. Germline V gene data show CDR1 as MNHEY and CDR2 as SVGEGT. The ends were cut back, 2 bases at V and 3 bases at J, with 8 bases in the middle. The CDR3 DNA reads TGTGCCAGCAGTTACGGGCCGAGCTACGAGCAGTACTTC. Its protein is CASSYGPSYEQYF.

This clonotype was picked up a small number of times. The chain couples TRBV24-1 to TRBJ2-2; D ambiguous. Germline V gives CDR1 KGHDR, CDR2 SFDVKD. V was shortened by 0 bases and J by 4 bases, with 5 bases between the two germline ends. The CDR3 length is 14 residues. Here the CDR3 DNA reads TGTGCCACCAGTGATTTGTTACGCACCGGGGAGCTGTTTTTT. Translating gives CATSDLLRTGELFF.

The genes are TRBV7-3 and TRBJ2-1, with D hard to call. Trimming took 5 bases from V and 8 from J, leaving 13 bases between them. The CDR3 sequence is 13 residues long. Germline lookup yields CDR1 SGHTA and CDR2 FQGTGA. This chain's CDR3 is CASSAPPAYEQFF. CDR3 bases: TGTGCCAGCAGCGCCCCCCCAGCATATGAGCAGTTCTTC.